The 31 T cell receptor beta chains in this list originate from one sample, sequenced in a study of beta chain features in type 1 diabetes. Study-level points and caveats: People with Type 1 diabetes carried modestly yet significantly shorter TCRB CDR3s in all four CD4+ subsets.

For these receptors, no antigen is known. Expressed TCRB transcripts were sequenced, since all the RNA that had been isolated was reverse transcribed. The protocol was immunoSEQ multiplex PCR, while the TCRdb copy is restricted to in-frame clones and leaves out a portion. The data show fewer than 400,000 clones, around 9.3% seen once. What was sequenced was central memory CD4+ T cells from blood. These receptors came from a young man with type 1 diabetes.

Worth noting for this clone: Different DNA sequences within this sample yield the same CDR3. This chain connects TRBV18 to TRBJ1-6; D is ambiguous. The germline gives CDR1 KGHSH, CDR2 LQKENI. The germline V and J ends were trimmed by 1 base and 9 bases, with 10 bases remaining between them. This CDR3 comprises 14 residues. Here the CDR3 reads CASSPQRVGSPLHF. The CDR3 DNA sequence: TGTGCCAGCTCACCACAAAGGGTGGGTTCACCCCTCCACTTT.

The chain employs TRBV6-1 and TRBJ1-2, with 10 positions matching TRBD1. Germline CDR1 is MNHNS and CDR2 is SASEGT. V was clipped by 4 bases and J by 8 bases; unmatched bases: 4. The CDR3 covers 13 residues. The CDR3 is CASSGQGARGYTF. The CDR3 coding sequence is TGTGCCAGCAGTGGACAGGGGGCGCGGGGCTACACCTTC.

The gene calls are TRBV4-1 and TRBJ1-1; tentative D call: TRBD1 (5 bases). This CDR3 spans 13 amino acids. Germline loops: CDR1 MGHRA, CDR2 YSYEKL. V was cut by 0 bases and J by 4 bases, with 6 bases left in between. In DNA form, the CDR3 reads TGCGCCAGCAGCCAAGAGGGGACCACTGAAGCTTTCTTT. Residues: CASSQEGTTEAFF.

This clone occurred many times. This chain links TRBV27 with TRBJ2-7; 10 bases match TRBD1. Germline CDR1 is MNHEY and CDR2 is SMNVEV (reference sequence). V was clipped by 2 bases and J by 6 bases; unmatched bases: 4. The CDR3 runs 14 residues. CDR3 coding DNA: TGTGCCAGCAGTTTAATCGGGACAGGGGCCGAGCAGTACTTC. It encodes CASSLIGTGAEQYF.

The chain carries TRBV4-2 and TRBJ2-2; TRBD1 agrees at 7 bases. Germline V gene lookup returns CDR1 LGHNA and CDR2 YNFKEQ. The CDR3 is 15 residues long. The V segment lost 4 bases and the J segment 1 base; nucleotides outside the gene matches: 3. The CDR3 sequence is CASSPRGQNTGELFF. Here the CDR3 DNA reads TGTGCCAGCAGCCCTAGGGGGCAGAACACCGGGGAGCTGTTTTTT.

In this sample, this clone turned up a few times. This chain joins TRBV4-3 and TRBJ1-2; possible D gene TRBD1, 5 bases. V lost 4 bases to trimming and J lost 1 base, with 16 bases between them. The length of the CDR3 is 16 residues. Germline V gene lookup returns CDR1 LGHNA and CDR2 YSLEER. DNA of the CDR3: TGCGCCAGCAGCCTACAGACCGGGACGGGTAACTATGGCTACACCTTC. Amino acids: CASSLQTGTGNYGYTF.

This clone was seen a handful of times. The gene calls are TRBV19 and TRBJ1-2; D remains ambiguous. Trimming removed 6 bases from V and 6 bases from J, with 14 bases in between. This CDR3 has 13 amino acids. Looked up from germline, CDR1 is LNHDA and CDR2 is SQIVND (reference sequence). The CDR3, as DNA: TGTGCCAGTAGCCAGACCCAATCGCATGGCTACACCTTC. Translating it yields CASSQTQSHGYTF.

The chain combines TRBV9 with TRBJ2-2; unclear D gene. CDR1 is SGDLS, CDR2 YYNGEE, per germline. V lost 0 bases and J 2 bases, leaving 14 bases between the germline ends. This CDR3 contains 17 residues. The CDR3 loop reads CASSVGDWGLNTGELFF. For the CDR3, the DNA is TGTGCCAGCAGCGTAGGGGATTGGGGTCTAAACACCGGGGAGCTGTTTTTT.

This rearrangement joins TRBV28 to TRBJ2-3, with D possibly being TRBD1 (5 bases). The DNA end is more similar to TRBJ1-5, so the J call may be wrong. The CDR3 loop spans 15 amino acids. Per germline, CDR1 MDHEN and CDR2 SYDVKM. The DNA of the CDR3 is TGTGCCAGCAGTAACAGCGGGCTGGGGGGGAATACGCAGCATTTT. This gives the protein CASSNSGLGGNTQHF.

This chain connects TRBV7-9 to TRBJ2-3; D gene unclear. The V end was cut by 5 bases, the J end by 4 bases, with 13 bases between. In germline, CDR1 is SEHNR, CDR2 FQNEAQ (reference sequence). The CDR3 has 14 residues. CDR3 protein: CASSVSVEADTQYF. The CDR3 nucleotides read TGTGCCAGCAGCGTCTCGGTTGAGGCAGATACGCAGTATTTT.

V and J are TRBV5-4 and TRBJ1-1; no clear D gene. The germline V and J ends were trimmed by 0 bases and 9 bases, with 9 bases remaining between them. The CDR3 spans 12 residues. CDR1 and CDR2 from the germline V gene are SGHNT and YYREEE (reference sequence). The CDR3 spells CASSLDGRKAFF. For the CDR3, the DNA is TGTGCCAGCAGCTTGGACGGAAGGAAAGCTTTCTTT.

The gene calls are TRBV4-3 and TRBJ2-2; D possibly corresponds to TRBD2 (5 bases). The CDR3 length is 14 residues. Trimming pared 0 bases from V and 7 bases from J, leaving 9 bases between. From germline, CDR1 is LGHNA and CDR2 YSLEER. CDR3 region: CASSQDPGDGELFF. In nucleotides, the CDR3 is TGCGCCAGCAGCCAAGATCCCGGGGACGGGGAGCTGTTTTTT.

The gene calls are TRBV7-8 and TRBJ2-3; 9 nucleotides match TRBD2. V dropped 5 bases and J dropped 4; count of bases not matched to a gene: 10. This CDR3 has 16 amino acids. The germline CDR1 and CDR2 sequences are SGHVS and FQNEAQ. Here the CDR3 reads CASSLAGGQGADTQYF. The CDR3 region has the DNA TGTGCCAGCAGCCTTGCGGGGGGGCAAGGGGCAGATACGCAGTATTTT.

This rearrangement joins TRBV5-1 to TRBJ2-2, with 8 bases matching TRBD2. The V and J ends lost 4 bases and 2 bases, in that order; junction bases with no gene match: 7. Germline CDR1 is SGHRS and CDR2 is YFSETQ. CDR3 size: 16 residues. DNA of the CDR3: TGCGCCAGCAGCCTTCTAGCGGGTGATAACACCGGGGAGCTGTTTTTT. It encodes CASSLLAGDNTGELFF.

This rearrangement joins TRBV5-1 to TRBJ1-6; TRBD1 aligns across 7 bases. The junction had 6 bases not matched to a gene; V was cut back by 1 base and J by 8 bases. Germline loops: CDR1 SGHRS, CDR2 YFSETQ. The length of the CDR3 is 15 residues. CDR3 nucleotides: TGCGCCAGCAGCTTGACGACAGGGTGGGATTCACCCCTCCACTTT. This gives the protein CASSLTTGWDSPLHF.

The CDR3 coding sequence is TGTGCCAGCTCACAGGGAGGCACTGAAGCTTTCTTT. Its protein is CASSQGGTEAFF. V gene TRBV18 combines with J gene TRBJ1-1; no firm D call. V was shortened by 4 bases and J by 4 bases, with 7 bases between the two germline ends. The V gene's germline CDR1 is KGHSH and CDR2 LQKENI. The CDR3 length is 12 residues.

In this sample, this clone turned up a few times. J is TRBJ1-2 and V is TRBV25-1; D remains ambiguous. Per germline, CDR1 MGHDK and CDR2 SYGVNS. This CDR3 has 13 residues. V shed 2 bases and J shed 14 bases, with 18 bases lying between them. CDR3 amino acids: CASSEPTVDRPTF. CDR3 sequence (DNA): TGTGCCAGCAGTGAACCCACCGTGGACCGCCCAACCTTC.

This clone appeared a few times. The CDR3 is CASSATGSGPNTIYF. CDR3 nucleotides: TGTGCCAGCAGCGCCACAGGGTCCGGACCAAACACCATATATTTT. The J gene is TRBJ1-3, the V gene TRBV7-2; D perhaps matches TRBD1 (6 bases). V was clipped by 5 bases and J by 6 bases, with 17 bases between them. The CDR3 sequence is 15 residues long. Germline CDR1 and CDR2: SGHTA and FQGNSA.

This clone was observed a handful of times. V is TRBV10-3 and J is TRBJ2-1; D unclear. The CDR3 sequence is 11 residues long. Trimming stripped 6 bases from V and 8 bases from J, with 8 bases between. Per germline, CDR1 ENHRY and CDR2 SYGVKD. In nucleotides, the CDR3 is TGTGCCATCAGCCAGGAAGATGAGCAGTTCTTC. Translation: CAISQEDEQFF.

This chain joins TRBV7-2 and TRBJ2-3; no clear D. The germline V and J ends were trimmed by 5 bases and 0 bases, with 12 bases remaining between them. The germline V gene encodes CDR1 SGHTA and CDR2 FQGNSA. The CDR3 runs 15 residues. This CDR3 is CASSLEYSSTDTQYF. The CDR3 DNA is TGTGCCAGCAGCCTTGAGTATTCTAGCACAGATACGCAGTATTTT. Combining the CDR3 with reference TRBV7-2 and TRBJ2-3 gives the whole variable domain GAGVSQSPSNKVTEKGKDVELRCDPISGHTALYWYRQSLGQGLEFLIYFQGNSAPDKSGLPSDRFSAERTGGSVSTLTIQRTQQEDSAVYLCASSLEYSSTDTQYFGPGTRLTVL.

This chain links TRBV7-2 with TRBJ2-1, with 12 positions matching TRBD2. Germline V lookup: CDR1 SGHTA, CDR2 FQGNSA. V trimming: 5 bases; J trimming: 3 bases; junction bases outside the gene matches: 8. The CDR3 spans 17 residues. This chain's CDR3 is CASSQSLAGGLYNEQFF. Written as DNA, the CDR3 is TGTGCCAGCAGCCAGTCCCTAGCGGGGGGGCTCTACAATGAGCAGTTCTTC.

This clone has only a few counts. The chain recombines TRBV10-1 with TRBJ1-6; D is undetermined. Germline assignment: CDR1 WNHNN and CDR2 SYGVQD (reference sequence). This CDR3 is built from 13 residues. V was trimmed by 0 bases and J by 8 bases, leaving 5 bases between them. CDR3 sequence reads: CASSESMDSPLHF. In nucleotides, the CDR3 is TGCGCCAGCAGTGAGTCGATGGATTCACCCCTCCACTTT.

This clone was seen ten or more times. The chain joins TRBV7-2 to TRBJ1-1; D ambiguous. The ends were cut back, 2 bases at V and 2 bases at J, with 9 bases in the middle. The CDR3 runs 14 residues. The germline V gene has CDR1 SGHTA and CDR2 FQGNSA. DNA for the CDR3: TGTGCCAGCAGCTTATTACGGTTAAACACTGAAGCTTTCTTT. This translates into CASSLLRLNTEAFF.

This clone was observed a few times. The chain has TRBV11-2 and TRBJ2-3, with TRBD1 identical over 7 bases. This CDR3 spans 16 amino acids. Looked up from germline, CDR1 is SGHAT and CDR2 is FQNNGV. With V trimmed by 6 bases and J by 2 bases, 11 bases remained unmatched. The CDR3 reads CASSPGTEGTTDTQYF. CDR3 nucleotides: TGTGCCAGCAGTCCCGGGACAGAAGGTACCACAGATACGCAGTATTTT.

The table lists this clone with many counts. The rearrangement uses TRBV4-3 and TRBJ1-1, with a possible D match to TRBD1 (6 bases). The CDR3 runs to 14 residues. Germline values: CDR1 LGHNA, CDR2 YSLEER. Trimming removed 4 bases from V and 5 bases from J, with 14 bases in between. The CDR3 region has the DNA TGCGCCAGCAGCCTTGGGAGGGGGAGTACTGAAGCTTTCTTT. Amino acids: CASSLGRGSTEAFF.

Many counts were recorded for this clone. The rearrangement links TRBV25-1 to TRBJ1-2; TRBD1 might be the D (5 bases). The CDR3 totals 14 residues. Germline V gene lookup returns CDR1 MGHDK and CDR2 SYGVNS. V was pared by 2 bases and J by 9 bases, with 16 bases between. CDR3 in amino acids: CASSEDHPGGSYTF. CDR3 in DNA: TGTGCCAGCAGTGAAGACCATCCCGGGGGTAGCTACACCTTC.

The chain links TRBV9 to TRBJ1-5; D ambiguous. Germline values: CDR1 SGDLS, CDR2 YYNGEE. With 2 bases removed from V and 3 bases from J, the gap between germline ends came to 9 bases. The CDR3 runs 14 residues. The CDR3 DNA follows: TGTGCCAGCAGCGTCGGCGGAAACAATCAGCCCCAGCATTTT. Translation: CASSVGGNNQPQHF.

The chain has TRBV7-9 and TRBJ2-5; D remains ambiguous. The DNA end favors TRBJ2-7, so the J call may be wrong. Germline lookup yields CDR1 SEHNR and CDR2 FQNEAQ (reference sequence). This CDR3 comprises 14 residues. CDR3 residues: CASSLGQAAYEQYF. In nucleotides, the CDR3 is TGTGCCAGCAGCTTAGGGCAGGCAGCCTACGAGCAGTACTTC.

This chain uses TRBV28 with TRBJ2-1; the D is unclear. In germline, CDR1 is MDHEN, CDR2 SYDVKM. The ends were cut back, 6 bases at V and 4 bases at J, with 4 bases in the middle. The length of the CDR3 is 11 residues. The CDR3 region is CASRKYNEQFF. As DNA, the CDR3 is TGTGCCAGCAGGAAGTACAATGAGCAGTTCTTC.

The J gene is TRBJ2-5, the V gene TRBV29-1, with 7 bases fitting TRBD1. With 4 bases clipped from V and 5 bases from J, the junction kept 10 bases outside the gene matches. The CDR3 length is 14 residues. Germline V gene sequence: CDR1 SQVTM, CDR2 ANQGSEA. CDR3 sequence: CSVVKGARRETQYF. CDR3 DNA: TGCAGCGTTGTAAAGGGGGCGCGGAGGGAGACCCAGTACTTC.

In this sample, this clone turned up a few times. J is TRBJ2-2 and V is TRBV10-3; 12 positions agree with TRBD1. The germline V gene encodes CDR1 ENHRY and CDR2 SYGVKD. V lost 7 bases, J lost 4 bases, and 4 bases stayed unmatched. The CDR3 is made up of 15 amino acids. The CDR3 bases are TGTGCCATCAAAGGGGACAGGGGGCGCACCGGGGAGCTGTTTTTT. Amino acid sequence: CAIKGDRGRTGELFF.